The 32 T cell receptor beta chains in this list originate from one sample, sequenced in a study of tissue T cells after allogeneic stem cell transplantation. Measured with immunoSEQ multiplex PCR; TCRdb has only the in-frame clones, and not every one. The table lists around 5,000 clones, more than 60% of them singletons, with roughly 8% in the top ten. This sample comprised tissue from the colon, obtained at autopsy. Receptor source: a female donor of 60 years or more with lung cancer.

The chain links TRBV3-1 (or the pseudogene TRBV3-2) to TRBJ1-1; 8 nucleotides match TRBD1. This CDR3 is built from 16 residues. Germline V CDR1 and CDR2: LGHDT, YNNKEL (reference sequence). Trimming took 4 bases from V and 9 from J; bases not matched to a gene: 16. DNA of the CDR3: TGTGCCAGCAGCCCACAACAACAGGGGGGTTTCCTAAAAGCTTTCTTT. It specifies CASSPQQQGGFLKAFF.

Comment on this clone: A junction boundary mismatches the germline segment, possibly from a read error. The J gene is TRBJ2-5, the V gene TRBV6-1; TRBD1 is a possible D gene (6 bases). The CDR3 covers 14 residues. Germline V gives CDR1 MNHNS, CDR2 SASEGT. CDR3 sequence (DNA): TGTGCCAGCAGAGAAGCAGGGGTCGGTGAGACCCAGTACTTC. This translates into CASREAGVGETQYF.

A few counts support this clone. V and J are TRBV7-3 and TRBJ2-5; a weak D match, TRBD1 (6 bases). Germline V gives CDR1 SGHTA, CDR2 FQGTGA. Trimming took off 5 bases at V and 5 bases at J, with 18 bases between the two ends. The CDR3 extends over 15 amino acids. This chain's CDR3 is CASSASGTWGETQYF. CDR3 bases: TGTGCCAGCAGCGCCTCCGGGACATGGGGGGAGACCCAGTACTTC.

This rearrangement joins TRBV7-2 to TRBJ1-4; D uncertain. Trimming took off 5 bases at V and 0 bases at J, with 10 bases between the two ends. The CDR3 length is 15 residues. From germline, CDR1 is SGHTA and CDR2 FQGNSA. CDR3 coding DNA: TGTGCCAGCAGCCCACGGTCTGCAACTAATGAAAAACTGTTTTTT. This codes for CASSPRSATNEKLFF.

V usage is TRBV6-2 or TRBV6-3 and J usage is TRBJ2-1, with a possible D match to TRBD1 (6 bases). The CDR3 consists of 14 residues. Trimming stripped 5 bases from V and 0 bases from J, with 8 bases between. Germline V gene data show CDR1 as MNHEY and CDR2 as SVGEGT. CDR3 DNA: TGTGCCAGCAGTCCCAGGGGCTCCTACAATGAGCAGTTCTTC. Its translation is CASSPRGSYNEQFF.

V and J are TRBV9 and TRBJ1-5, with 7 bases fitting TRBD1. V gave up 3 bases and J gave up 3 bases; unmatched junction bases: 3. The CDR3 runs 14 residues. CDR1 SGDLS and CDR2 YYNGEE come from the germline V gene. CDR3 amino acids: CASSGGTVNQPQHF. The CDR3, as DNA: TGTGCCAGCAGCGGCGGGACAGTCAATCAGCCCCAGCATTTT.

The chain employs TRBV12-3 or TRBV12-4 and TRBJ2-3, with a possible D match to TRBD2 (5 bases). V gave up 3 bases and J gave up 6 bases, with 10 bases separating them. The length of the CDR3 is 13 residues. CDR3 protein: CASSFGEQDTQYF. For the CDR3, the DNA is TGTGCCAGCAGTTTCGGGGAGCAGGATACGCAGTATTTT.

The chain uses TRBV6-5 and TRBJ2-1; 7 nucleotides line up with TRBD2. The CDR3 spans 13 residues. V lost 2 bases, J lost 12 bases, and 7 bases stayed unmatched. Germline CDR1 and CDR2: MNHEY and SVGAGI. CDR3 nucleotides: TGTGCCAGCAGTTACGAAGCGGGCGGGGGGCAGTTCTTC. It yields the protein CASSYEAGGGQFF.

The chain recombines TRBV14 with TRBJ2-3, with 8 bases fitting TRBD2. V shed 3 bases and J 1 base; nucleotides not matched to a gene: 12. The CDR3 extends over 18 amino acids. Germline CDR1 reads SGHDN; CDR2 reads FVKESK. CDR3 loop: CASSHPGLASPRTDTQYF. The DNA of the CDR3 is TGTGCCAGCAGCCACCCCGGACTAGCTTCCCCCCGCACAGATACGCAGTATTTT.

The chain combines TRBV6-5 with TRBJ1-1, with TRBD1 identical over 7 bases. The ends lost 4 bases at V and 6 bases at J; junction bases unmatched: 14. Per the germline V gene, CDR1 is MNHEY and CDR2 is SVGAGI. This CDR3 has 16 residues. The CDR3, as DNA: TGTGCCAGCAGTTCCCGGGACAGTCTTGGCAAATCTGAAGCTTTCTTT. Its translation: CASSSRDSLGKSEAFF.

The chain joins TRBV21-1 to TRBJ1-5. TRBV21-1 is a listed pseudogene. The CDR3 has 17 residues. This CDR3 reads CASSKVPGRVYGQPQHF. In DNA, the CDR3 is TGTGCCAGCAGCAAAGTGCCGGGGAGGGTCTACGGGCAGCCCCAGCATTTT.

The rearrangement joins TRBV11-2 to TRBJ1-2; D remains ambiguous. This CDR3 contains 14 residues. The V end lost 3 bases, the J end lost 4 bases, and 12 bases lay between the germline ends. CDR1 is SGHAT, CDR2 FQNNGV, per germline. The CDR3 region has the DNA TGTGCCAGCAGCTTGACGGGGTGGGGCTATGGCTACACCTTC. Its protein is CASSLTGWGYGYTF.

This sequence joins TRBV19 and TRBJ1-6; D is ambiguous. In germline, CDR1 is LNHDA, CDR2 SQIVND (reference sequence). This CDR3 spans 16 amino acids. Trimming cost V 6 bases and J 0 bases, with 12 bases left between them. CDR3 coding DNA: TGTGCCAGTAGCCTACATCGAAGCTCCTATAATTCACCCCTCCACTTT. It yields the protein CASSLHRSSYNSPLHF. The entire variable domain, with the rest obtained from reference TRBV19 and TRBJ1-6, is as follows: DGGITQSPKYLFRKEGQNVTLSCEQNLNHDAMYWYRQDPGQGLRLIYYSQIVNDFQKGDIAEGYSVSREKKESFPLTVTSAQKNPTAFYLCASSLHRSSYNSPLHFGNGTRLTVT.

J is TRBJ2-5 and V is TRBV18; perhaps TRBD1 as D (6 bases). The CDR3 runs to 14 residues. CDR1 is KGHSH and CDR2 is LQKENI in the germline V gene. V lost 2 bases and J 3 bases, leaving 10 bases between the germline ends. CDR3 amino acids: CASSPSRQEETQYF. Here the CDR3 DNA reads TGTGCCAGCTCACCAAGCCGACAGGAAGAGACCCAGTACTTC.

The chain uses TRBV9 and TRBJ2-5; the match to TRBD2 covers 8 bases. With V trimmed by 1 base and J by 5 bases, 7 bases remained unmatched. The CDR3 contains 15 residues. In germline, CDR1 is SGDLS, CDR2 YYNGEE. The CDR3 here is CASSVSSGRVETQYF. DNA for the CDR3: TGTGCCAGCAGCGTATCCAGCGGGAGAGTGGAGACCCAGTACTTC.

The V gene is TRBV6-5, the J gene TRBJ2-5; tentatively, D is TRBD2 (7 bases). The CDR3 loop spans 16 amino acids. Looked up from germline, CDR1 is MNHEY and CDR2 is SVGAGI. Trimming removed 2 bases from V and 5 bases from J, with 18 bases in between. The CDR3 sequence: CASSYRIPSGQETQYF. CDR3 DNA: TGTGCCAGCAGTTACAGGATCCCTAGCGGACAGGAGACCCAGTACTTC.

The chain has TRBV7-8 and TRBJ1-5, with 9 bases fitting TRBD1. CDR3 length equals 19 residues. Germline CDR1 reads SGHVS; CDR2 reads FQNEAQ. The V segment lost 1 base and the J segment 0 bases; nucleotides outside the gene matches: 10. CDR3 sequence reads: CASSLGGTGNDYSNQPQHF. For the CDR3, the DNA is TGTGCCAGCAGCTTAGGGGGGACAGGGAACGATTATAGCAATCAGCCCCAGCATTTT.

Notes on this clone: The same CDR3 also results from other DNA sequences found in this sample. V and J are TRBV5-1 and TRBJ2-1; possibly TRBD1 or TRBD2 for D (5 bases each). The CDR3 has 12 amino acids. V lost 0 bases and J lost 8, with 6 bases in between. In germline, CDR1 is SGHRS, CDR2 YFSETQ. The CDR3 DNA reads TGCGCCAGCAGCTTGGTGGGGGATGAGCAGTTCTTC. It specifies CASSLVGDEQFF.

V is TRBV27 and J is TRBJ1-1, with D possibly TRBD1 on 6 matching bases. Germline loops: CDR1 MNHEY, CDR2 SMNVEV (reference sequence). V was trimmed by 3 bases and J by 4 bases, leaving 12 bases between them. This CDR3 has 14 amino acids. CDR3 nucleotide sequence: TGTGCCAGCAGTTTTAATGGGGGCGGCACTGAAGCTTTCTTT. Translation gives CASSFNGGGTEAFF.

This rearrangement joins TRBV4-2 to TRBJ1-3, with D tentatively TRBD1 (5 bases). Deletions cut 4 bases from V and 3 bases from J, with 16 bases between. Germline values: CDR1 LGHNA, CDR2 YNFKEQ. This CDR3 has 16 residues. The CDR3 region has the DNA TGTGCCAGCAGCCTATACGTTCGGGGGAGTGGAAACACCATATATTTT. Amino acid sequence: CASSLYVRGSGNTIYF.

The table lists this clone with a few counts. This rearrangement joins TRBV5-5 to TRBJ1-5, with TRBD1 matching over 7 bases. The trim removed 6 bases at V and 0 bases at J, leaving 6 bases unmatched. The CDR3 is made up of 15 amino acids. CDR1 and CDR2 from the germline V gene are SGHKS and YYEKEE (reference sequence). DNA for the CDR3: TGTGCCAGCACCAGGGGGGGAAATAGCAATCAGCCCCAGCATTTT. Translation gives CASTRGGNSNQPQHF.

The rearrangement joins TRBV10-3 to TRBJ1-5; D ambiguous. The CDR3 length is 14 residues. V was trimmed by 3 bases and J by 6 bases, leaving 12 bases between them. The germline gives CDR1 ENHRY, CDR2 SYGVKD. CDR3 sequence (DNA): TGTGCCATCAGTGACCGGGGTGGGCGTCAGCCCCAGCATTTT. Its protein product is CAISDRGGRQPQHF.

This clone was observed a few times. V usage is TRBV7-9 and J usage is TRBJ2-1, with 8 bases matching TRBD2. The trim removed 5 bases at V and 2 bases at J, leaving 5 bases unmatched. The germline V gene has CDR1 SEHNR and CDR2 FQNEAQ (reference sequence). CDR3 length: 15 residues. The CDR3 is CASSDAGGPYNEQFF. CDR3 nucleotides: TGTGCCAGCAGCGACGCGGGGGGCCCCTACAATGAGCAGTTCTTC.

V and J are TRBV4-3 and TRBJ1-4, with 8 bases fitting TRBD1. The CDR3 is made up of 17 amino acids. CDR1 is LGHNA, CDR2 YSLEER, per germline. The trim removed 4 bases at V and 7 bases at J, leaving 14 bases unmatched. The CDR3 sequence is CASSLTGDSVLGEKLFF. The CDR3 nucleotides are TGCGCCAGCAGCCTGACAGGGGATTCTGTTCTGGGTGAAAAACTGTTTTTT.

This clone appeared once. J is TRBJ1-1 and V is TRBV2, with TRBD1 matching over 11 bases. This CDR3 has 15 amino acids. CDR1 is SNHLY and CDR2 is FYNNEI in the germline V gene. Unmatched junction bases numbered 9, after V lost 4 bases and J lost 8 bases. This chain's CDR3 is CASSGPGTGGTEAFF. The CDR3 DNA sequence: TGTGCCAGCAGTGGCCCTGGGACAGGGGGAACCGAAGCTTTCTTT.

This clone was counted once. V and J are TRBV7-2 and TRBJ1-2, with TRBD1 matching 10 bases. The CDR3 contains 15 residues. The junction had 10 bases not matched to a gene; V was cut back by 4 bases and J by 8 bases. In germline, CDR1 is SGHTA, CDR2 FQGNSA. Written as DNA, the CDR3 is TGTGCCAGCAGCTCTAGAGGGGGACAGGGGAAAGGCTACACCTTC. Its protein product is CASSSRGGQGKGYTF.

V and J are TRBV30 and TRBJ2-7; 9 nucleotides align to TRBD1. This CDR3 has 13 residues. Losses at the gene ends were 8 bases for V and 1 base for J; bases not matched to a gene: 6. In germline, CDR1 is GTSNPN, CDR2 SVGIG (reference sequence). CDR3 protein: CAGTGPPSYEQYF. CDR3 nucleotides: TGTGCCGGGACAGGGCCCCCTTCCTACGAGCAGTACTTC.

CDR3 bases: TGCGCCAGCACCCTTTCCCCGACAGGGGGAAACTACGAGCAGTACTTC. Residues: CASTLSPTGGNYEQYF. The chain has TRBV5-1 and TRBJ2-7; 9 bases line up with TRBD1. Losses at the gene ends were 6 bases for V and 3 bases for J; bases not matched to a gene: 13. The length of the CDR3 is 16 residues. Germline values: CDR1 SGHRS, CDR2 YFSETQ.

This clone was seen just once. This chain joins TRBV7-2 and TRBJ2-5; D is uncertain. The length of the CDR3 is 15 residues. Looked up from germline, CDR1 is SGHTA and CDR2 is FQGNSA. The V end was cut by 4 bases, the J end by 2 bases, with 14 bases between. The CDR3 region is CASSSAQGRQETQYF. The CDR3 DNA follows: TGTGCCAGCAGCTCCGCCCAAGGACGGCAAGAGACCCAGTACTTC.

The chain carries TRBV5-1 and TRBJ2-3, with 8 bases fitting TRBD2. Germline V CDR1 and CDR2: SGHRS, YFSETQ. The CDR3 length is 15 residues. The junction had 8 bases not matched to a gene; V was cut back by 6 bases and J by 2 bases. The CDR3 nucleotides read TGCGCCAGCACACCGACTAGCGCACTCACAGATACGCAGTATTTT. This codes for CASTPTSALTDTQYF. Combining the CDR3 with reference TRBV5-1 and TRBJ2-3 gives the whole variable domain KAGVTQTPRYLIKTRGQQVTLSCSPISGHRSVSWYQQTPGQGLQFLFEYFSETQRNKGNFPGRFSGRQFSNSRSEMNVSTLELGDSALYLCASTPTSALTDTQYFGPGTRLTVL.

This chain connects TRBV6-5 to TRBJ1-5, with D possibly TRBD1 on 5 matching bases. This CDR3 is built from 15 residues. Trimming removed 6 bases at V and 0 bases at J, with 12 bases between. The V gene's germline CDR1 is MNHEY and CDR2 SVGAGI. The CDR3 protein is CASRGGAYSNQPQHF. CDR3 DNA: TGTGCCAGCAGGGGGGGTGCGTATAGCAATCAGCCCCAGCATTTT.

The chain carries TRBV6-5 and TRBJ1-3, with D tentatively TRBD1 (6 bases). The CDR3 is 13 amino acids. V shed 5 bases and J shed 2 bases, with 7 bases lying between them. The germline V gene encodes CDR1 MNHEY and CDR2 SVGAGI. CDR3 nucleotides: TGTGCCAGCAGTACAGGGACTGGAAACACCATATATTTT. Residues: CASSTGTGNTIYF.